A selection of T cell receptor beta chains follows, all from one sample in a study of beta chain features in type 1 diabetes. The data were produced by immunoSEQ multiplex PCR, yet TCRdb's version contains in-frame clones alone and is incomplete. The sample records 350,000 to 450,000 clones, about 15% being singletons. The sample consisted of naive CD4+ T cells from blood. The receptors shown here come from a man aged 25-45 years in good health. CDR3s include the opening cysteine and the closing phenylalanine or tryptophan. A D gene is named only where the DNA matches it firmly. A row's size may be missing; if present it is once, few, many or a size class.

d_call: -; j_call: TRBJ1-1; v_call: TRBV27; clone_size: -; cdr3_aa: CASSFTRSAEAFF; cdr3_nt: TGTGCCAGCAGTTTCACACGGTCGGCTGAAGCTTTCTTT
d_call: -; j_call: TRBJ1-2; v_call: TRBV4-3; clone_size: -; cdr3_aa: CASSQESRIEGYTF; cdr3_nt: TGCGCCAGCAGCCAAGAAAGCCGGATTGAAGGCTACACCTTC
d_call: TRBD1; j_call: TRBJ1-1; v_call: TRBV15; clone_size: -; cdr3_aa: CATRATGGMNTEAFF; cdr3_nt: TGTGCCACCAGGGCCACAGGGGGTATGAACACTGAAGCTTTCTTT
d_call: TRBD1; j_call: TRBJ2-3; v_call: TRBV7-2; clone_size: -; cdr3_aa: CASSPDRGSTDTQYF; cdr3_nt: TGTGCCAGCAGCCCGGACAGGGGAAGCACAGATACGCAGTATTTT
d_call: TRBD2; j_call: TRBJ2-3; v_call: TRBV4-3; clone_size: once; cdr3_aa: CASSLEGRRGGDQQYF; cdr3_nt: TGCGCCAGCAGCCTAGAAGGGAGGCGGGGGGGCGATCAGCAGTATTTT
d_call: TRBD1; j_call: TRBJ2-7; v_call: TRBV25-1; clone_size: -; cdr3_aa: CASSNRDRGQYEQYF; cdr3_nt: TGTGCCAGCAGTAACCGGGACAGGGGGCAGTACGAGCAGTACTTC
d_call: -; j_call: TRBJ2-3; v_call: TRBV11-3; clone_size: -; cdr3_aa: CASSLSWGSTDTQYF; cdr3_nt: TGTGCCAGCAGCCTTAGTTGGGGTAGCACAGATACGCAGTATTTT
d_call: -; j_call: TRBJ1-4; v_call: TRBV6-5; clone_size: -; cdr3_aa: CASSPQRANEKLFF; cdr3_nt: TGTGCCAGCAGTCCCCAAAGGGCTAATGAAAAACTGTTTTTT
d_call: -; j_call: TRBJ2-5; v_call: TRBV7-2; clone_size: few; cdr3_aa: CASSFFPRTNQETQYF; cdr3_nt: TGTGCCAGCAGCTTTTTTCCTCGGACAAATCAAGAGACCCAGTACTTC
d_call: -; j_call: TRBJ2-1; v_call: TRBV4-2; clone_size: few; cdr3_aa: CASSQDYNEQFF; cdr3_nt: TGTGCCAGCAGCCAAGACTACAATGAGCAGTTCTTC
d_call: -; j_call: TRBJ2-3; v_call: TRBV5-1; clone_size: few; cdr3_aa: CASSLQTAREDTQYF; cdr3_nt: TGCGCCAGCAGCTTGCAAACGGCCCGGGAAGATACGCAGTATTTT
d_call: TRBD2; j_call: TRBJ2-5; v_call: TRBV4-3; clone_size: few; cdr3_aa: CASSPSGRPETQYF; cdr3_nt: TGCGCCAGCAGCCCAAGCGGGAGACCAGAGACCCAGTACTTC
d_call: TRBD1; j_call: TRBJ2-3; v_call: TRBV4-1; clone_size: few; cdr3_aa: CASSGFPRSQGALDTQYF; cdr3_nt: TGCGCCAGCAGCGGCTTTCCGAGGAGCCAGGGGGCATTAGATACGCAGTATTTT
d_call: TRBD1; j_call: TRBJ2-7; v_call: TRBV18; clone_size: -; cdr3_aa: CASSLGTDYSYEQYF; cdr3_nt: TGTGCCAGCTCACTCGGGACAGATTACTCCTACGAGCAGTACTTC
d_call: TRBD2; j_call: TRBJ2-1; v_call: TRBV5-1; clone_size: few; cdr3_aa: CASSLEESGGIYEQFF; cdr3_nt: TGCGCCAGCAGCTTGGAGGAAAGCGGGGGGATATATGAGCAGTTCTTC
d_call: -; j_call: TRBJ2-3; v_call: TRBV20-1; clone_size: few; cdr3_aa: CSASFPDTQYF; cdr3_nt: TGCAGTGCCAGCTTTCCGGATACGCAGTATTTT
d_call: -; j_call: TRBJ1-2; v_call: TRBV5-4; clone_size: few; cdr3_aa: CASRTAGTNYGYTF; cdr3_nt: TGTGCCAGCAGGACGGCGGGAACTAACTATGGCTACACCTTC
d_call: TRBD1; j_call: TRBJ1-2; v_call: TRBV18; clone_size: few; cdr3_aa: CASSPIPGTGNYGYTF; cdr3_nt: TGTGCCAGCTCACCAATTCCCGGGACAGGGAACTATGGCTACACCTTC
d_call: TRBD1; j_call: TRBJ2-5; v_call: TRBV27; clone_size: -; cdr3_aa: CASRRPRGGQGQTQYF; cdr3_nt: TGTGCCAGCAGAAGGCCGAGAGGTGGACAGGGGCAGACCCAGTACTTC
d_call: -; j_call: TRBJ2-3; v_call: TRBV4-2; clone_size: few; cdr3_aa: CASSQGGLSTDTQYF; cdr3_nt: TGTGCCAGCAGCCAAGGAGGGCTATCCACAGATACGCAGTATTTT
d_call: TRBD2; j_call: TRBJ2-1; v_call: TRBV10-2; clone_size: few; cdr3_aa: CASRAGGHNEQFF; cdr3_nt: TGCGCCAGCCGGGCGGGAGGTCACAATGAGCAGTTCTTC
d_call: -; j_call: TRBJ1-4; v_call: TRBV7-9; clone_size: -; cdr3_aa: CASSPRSGNEKLFF; cdr3_nt: TGTGCCAGCAGCCCCCGATCGGGTAATGAAAAACTGTTTTTT
d_call: -; j_call: TRBJ2-3; v_call: TRBV7-2; clone_size: -; cdr3_aa: CASSLVGQTADTQYF; cdr3_nt: TGTGCCAGCAGCTTAGTGGGCCAGACCGCAGATACGCAGTATTTT
d_call: -; j_call: TRBJ2-1; v_call: TRBV5-1; clone_size: few; cdr3_aa: CASSLEVLNEQFF; cdr3_nt: TGCGCCAGCAGCTTGGAGGTTCTTAATGAGCAGTTCTTC
d_call: -; j_call: TRBJ2-2; v_call: TRBV4-1; clone_size: -; cdr3_aa: CASSFGQGRSTGELFF; cdr3_nt: TGCGCCAGCAGCTTCGGTCAGGGGAGGTCCACCGGGGAGCTGTTTTTT
d_call: -; j_call: TRBJ2-7; v_call: TRBV15; clone_size: -; cdr3_aa: CATSRDRGEQYF; cdr3_nt: TGTGCCACCAGCAGAGATAGGGGGGAGCAGTACTTC
d_call: -; j_call: TRBJ1-2; v_call: TRBV28; clone_size: -; cdr3_aa: CASSLLGIPGYTF; cdr3_nt: TGTGCCAGCAGTTTACTGGGGATCCCTGGCTACACCTTC
d_call: TRBD1; j_call: TRBJ1-2; v_call: TRBV29-1; clone_size: -; cdr3_aa: CSVAGQGGYTF; cdr3_nt: TGCAGCGTTGCCGGACAGGGGGGCTACACCTTC
d_call: TRBD2; j_call: TRBJ2-1; v_call: TRBV18; clone_size: -; cdr3_aa: CASSPPVRRGVYNEQFF; cdr3_nt: TGTGCCAGCTCACCACCGGTACGGCGGGGGGTTTACAATGAGCAGTTCTTC
d_call: TRBD2; j_call: TRBJ2-1; v_call: TRBV7-7; clone_size: -; cdr3_aa: CASSQAGSGGEQFF; cdr3_nt: TGTGCCAGCAGCCAGGCAGGGTCGGGGGGTGAGCAGTTCTTC
d_call: TRBD2; j_call: TRBJ2-1; v_call: TRBV7-3; clone_size: -; cdr3_aa: CASSTRTSGRDNEQFF; cdr3_nt: TGTGCCAGCAGCACCCGGACTAGCGGGAGGGACAATGAGCAGTTCTTC
d_call: -; j_call: TRBJ1-2; v_call: TRBV7-2; clone_size: -; cdr3_aa: CASSLQSAYYGYTF; cdr3_nt: TGTGCCAGCAGCTTACAGTCGGCCTACTATGGCTACACCTTC
d_call: TRBD1; j_call: TRBJ1-1; v_call: TRBV7-3; clone_size: few; cdr3_aa: CASSLVGGQLNTEAFF; cdr3_nt: TGTGCCAGCAGCTTAGTAGGGGGACAGTTGAACACTGAAGCTTTCTTT
d_call: -; j_call: TRBJ2-5; v_call: TRBV19; clone_size: -; cdr3_aa: CASSGYRSQETQYF; cdr3_nt: TGTGCCAGTAGCGGCTACAGGTCCCAAGAGACCCAGTACTTC
d_call: TRBD2; j_call: TRBJ2-2; v_call: TRBV9; clone_size: few; cdr3_aa: CASSGSGLAVGELFF; cdr3_nt: TGTGCCAGCAGCGGCTCAGGACTAGCGGTAGGGGAGCTGTTTTTT
d_call: -; j_call: TRBJ1-1; v_call: TRBV6-5; clone_size: few; cdr3_aa: CASSYGRPNTEAFF; cdr3_nt: TGTGCCAGCAGTTACGGACGGCCGAACACTGAAGCTTTCTTT
d_call: -; j_call: TRBJ1-5; v_call: TRBV2; clone_size: -; cdr3_aa: CASTLDINQPQHF; cdr3_nt: TGTGCCAGCACCCTTGACATAAATCAGCCCCAGCATTTT
d_call: TRBD2; j_call: TRBJ2-3; v_call: TRBV4-1; clone_size: -; cdr3_aa: CASSQDRGEWNTQYF; cdr3_nt: TGCGCCAGCAGCCAAGACCGGGGGGAGTGGAATACGCAGTATTTT
d_call: TRBD2; j_call: TRBJ2-2; v_call: TRBV7-6; clone_size: few; cdr3_aa: CASSSRRGLAGGDTGELFF; cdr3_nt: TGTGCCAGCAGCTCCCGGAGGGGACTAGCGGGAGGTGACACCGGGGAGCTGTTTTTT
d_call: -; j_call: TRBJ2-3; v_call: TRBV2; clone_size: -; cdr3_aa: CASSANREPYF; cdr3_nt: TGTGCCAGCAGTGCTAACCGCGAGCCGTATTTT
d_call: -; j_call: TRBJ2-5; v_call: TRBV19; clone_size: -; cdr3_aa: CASSIRERGYQETQYF; cdr3_nt: TGTGCCAGTAGTATCCGCGAGCGCGGATACCAAGAGACCCAGTACTTC
d_call: -; j_call: TRBJ1-5; v_call: TRBV6-1; clone_size: few; cdr3_aa: CASSVRTFGQQPQHF; cdr3_nt: TGTGCCAGCAGTGTTCGGACATTTGGGCAGCAGCCCCAGCATTTT
d_call: -; j_call: TRBJ1-6; v_call: TRBV6-6; clone_size: -; cdr3_aa: CASSYSGSASPLHF; cdr3_nt: TGTGCCAGCAGTTACTCTGGCTCCGCCTCACCCCTCCACTTT
d_call: -; j_call: TRBJ2-7; v_call: TRBV7-2; clone_size: -; cdr3_aa: CASSPMGRLNEQYF; cdr3_nt: TGTGCCAGCAGCCCCATGGGACGACTCAACGAGCAGTACTTC
d_call: -; j_call: TRBJ1-2; v_call: TRBV7-9; clone_size: few; cdr3_aa: CASSLSLYGYTF; cdr3_nt: TGTGCCAGCAGCCTTTCACTTTATGGCTACACCTTC
d_call: TRBD2; j_call: TRBJ2-3; v_call: TRBV5-1; clone_size: -; cdr3_aa: CASSSTSGRGDTQYF; cdr3_nt: TGCGCCAGCAGCTCGACTAGCGGGAGGGGAGATACGCAGTATTTT
d_call: -; j_call: TRBJ1-5; v_call: TRBV7-2; clone_size: -; cdr3_aa: CASSTLASTQHF; cdr3_nt: TGTGCCAGCAGCACACTTGCATCGACCCAGCATTTT
d_call: -; j_call: TRBJ2-1; v_call: TRBV5-6; clone_size: -; cdr3_aa: CASSSHSSEQFF; cdr3_nt: TGTGCCAGCAGCTCGCATAGCAGTGAGCAGTTCTTC
d_call: -; j_call: TRBJ2-4; v_call: TRBV14; clone_size: -; cdr3_aa: CASSPSRGKMAKNIQYF; cdr3_nt: TGTGCCAGCAGCCCTTCGAGAGGCAAAATGGCCAAAAACATTCAGTACTTC
d_call: -; j_call: TRBJ1-3; v_call: TRBV9; clone_size: few; cdr3_aa: CASSEDLDTIYF; cdr3_nt: TGTGCCAGCAGCGAAGACCTTGACACCATATATTTT
d_call: -; j_call: TRBJ2-1; v_call: TRBV9; clone_size: few; cdr3_aa: CASSARRQPIHEQFF; cdr3_nt: TGTGCCAGCAGCGCGCGACGCCAACCGATCCATGAGCAGTTCTTC
d_call: TRBD1; j_call: TRBJ1-1; v_call: TRBV7-2; clone_size: few; cdr3_aa: CASSLGQGSTEAFF; cdr3_nt: TGTGCCAGCAGCTTAGGACAGGGAAGCACTGAAGCTTTCTTT
d_call: TRBD1; j_call: TRBJ1-4; v_call: TRBV5-1; clone_size: -; cdr3_aa: CASSLGTDRVEKLFF; cdr3_nt: TGCGCCAGCAGCTTGGGGACCGACAGGGTTGAAAAACTGTTTTTT
d_call: -; j_call: TRBJ1-2; v_call: TRBV30; clone_size: -; cdr3_aa: CAWSGGLYDYTF; cdr3_nt: TGTGCCTGGAGTGGGGGCCTATATGACTACACCTTC